The entry that follows covers one T cell receptor (beta chain) sequence. Its matching antigen is unknown. Germline V lookup: CDR1 GTSNPN, CDR2 SVGIG (reference sequence). V lost 0 bases and J lost 4; bases outside the gene matches: 12. This CDR3 is built from 18 residues. The data were obtained in a study of OX40 agonist ivuxolimab in advanced cancers. Libraries were prepared by immunoSEQ multiplex PCR; TCRdb keeps only in-frame clonotypes and omits some of them. In the table there are about 53,000 clones, roughly 88% of which are singletons. General observations from the study: Circulating CD4+ and CD8+ T cells showed clonal expansion by week 6 at 0.1 to 3.0 mg/kg. Fewer expanded clones were found on average in CD4+ than in CD8+ T cells.

This chain links TRBV30 with TRBJ2-7; the match to TRBD2 covers 13 bases. This specimen was CD4+ or CD8+ T cells sorted from blood, taken in a trial of the OX40 agonist ivuxolimab. The clonotype originates from an adult with an advanced solid tumor such as melanoma, head and neck, liver or kidney cancer. The CDR3 DNA sequence: TGTGCCTGGAGTGTACCCGGGACTAGCGGGGCCTGGGAATACGAGCAGTACTTC. It yields the protein CAWSVPGTSGAWEYEQYF.